This T cell receptor beta chain comes out of a study of T cell responses to AZD1222 COVID-19 vaccine. The wider study: Doses given second, at about 4 or about 12 weeks, were pooled. Study observations and caveats: Just a handful of people given AZD1222 tested seropositive at baseline. Recipients of two AZD1222 doses showed rising Spike-specific TCR breadth and depth.

Regarding this clone: Its antigen is as yet unknown.

Assay: immunoSEQ multiplex PCR; the TCRdb copy retains only in-frame clones and omits some. The sample lists around 160,000 clones; 93% were seen once. This CDR3 comprises 15 residues. Germline lookup yields CDR1 SNHLY and CDR2 FYNNEI. Trimming stripped 2 bases from V and 0 bases from J, with 10 bases between. The clonotype originates from an adult in good health. The rearrangement links TRBV2 to TRBJ1-2; D call uncertain. The sequencing here drew on peripheral blood, taken on day 0 of AZD1222 vaccination. As DNA, the CDR3 is TGTGCCAGCAGTGAATTGGTCAGATCTAACTATGGCTACACCTTC. It codes for CASSELVRSNYGYTF.